This TCR beta chain comes out of a study of blood T cell repertoires in COVID-19. For the study at large: Some COVID-19 samples were acute and others convalescent; all came from the United States, Italy and Spain. PBMCs, B-cell-depleted T cells, or T cells were the source of the cDNA or gDNA that made up the material.

Per the original data handling: Amplification from reference gene primers served as the basis for estimated nucleated cell counts. Only in-frame clones appear in the TCRdb table, and some are missing; sequencing was by immunoSEQ multiplex PCR. D and trimming were read from the DNA, whereas the V and J calls and clone size are those reported in that table. The sample has just under 90,000 clones; approximately 75% are singletons. Germline CDR1 reads ENHRY; CDR2 reads SYGVKD. The CDR3 loop spans 13 amino acids. J lost 5 bases, V lost 11 bases, and 10 bases had no gene match. This clone was counted at least ten times.

Sequencing used peripheral blood. The source is a woman of 80 years or more with acute or convalescent COVID-19. The chain carries TRBV10-3 and TRBJ2-7; 9 bases match TRBD1. CDR3 DNA sequence: TGTGCCTCCCGGGACAGGGAATCGGACGAGCAGTACTTC. It codes for CASRDRESDEQYF.